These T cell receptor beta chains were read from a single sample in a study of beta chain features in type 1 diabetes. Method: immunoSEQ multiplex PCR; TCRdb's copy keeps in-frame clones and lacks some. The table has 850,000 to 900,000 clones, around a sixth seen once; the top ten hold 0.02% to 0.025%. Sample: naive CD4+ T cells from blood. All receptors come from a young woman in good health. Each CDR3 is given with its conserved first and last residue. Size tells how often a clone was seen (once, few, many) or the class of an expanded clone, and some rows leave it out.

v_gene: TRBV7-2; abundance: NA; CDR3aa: CASSLGQETQYF
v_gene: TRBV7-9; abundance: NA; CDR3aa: CASSRAGSRQETQYF
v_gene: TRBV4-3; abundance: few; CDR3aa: CASSQDFGTGGQRTLTDTQYF
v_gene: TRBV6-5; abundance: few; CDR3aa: CASSYSGRFYEQYF
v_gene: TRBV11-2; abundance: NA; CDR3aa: CASSPTGIVTYEQYF
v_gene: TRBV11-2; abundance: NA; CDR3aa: CASSQTAGTSGKVQFF
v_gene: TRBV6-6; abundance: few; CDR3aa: CASSFPAAQHF
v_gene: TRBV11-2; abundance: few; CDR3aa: CASSLVATSSNTGELFF
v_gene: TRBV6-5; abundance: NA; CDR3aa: CASSYSKDTEAFF
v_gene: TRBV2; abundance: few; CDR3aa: CASSAKNDRLHYGYTF
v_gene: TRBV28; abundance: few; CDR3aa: CASKPGGRGYEQYF
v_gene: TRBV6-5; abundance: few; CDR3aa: CASSSPGEGTEAFF
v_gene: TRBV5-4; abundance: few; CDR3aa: CASSLRGGSVYEQYF
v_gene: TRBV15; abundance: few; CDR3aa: CATSRGRGSSQPQHF
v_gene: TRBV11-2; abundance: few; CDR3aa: CASRRWESSGANVLTF